These 10 T cell receptor beta chains were sequenced from one sample in a study of blood T cell repertoires in COVID-19. Libraries were prepared by immunoSEQ multiplex PCR; TCRdb keeps only in-frame clonotypes and omits some of them. The data hold some 200,000 clones, with about 83% observed a single time. The sequencing sample was made of PBMCs or T cells enriched from blood (not recorded which). The receptor source for this set is a woman between 50 and 59 years old who had been exposed to COVID-19.

The V gene is TRBV25-1, the J gene TRBJ2-5, with 7 nucleotides matching TRBD1. V lost 6 bases to trimming and J lost 7 bases; unmatched junction nucleotides: 11. Germline V CDR1 and CDR2: MGHDK, SYGVNS. This CDR3 has 14 residues. CDR3 protein: CASSVGQVWATQYF. The DNA of the CDR3 is TGTGCCAGCAGCGTTGGACAGGTTTGGGCGACCCAGTACTTC.

V gene TRBV30 combines with J gene TRBJ2-7, with a possible D match to TRBD1 (6 bases). This CDR3 is 14 amino acids long. Trimming shortened V by 2 bases and J by 1 base, and 12 bases separated the two germline ends. The germline V gene has CDR1 GTSNPN and CDR2 SVGIG (reference sequence). The CDR3 region is CAWSLGQSSYEQYF. The CDR3 coding sequence is TGTGCCTGGAGTCTTGGACAGAGTTCCTACGAGCAGTACTTC.

This rearrangement joins TRBV21-1 to TRBJ2-3; the table names TRBD1, a call not compared with the DNA. TRBV21-1 is a pseudogene locus. The CDR3 extends over 14 amino acids. CDR3 residues: CASSKAASTDTQYF. The CDR3 DNA sequence: TGTGCCAGCAGCAAAGCGGCCAGCACAGATACGCAGTATTTT.

The gene calls are TRBV5-4 and TRBJ1-2; D is possibly TRBD1 (6 bases). V dropped 0 bases and J dropped 4 bases, with 16 bases sitting between them. The CDR3 spans 16 residues. CDR1 SGHNT and CDR2 YYREEE come from the germline V gene (reference sequence). Here the CDR3 reads CASSLEAPGEGYGYTF. Written as DNA, the CDR3 is TGTGCCAGCAGCTTGGAAGCCCCAGGGGAGGGCTATGGCTACACCTTC.

J is TRBJ1-2 and V is TRBV15, with TRBD1 matching 7 bases. Germline trimming cut 1 base from V and 2 bases from J; bases unmatched to any gene: 7. The CDR3 extends over 16 amino acids. CDR1 is LNHNV and CDR2 is YYDKDF in the germline V gene (reference sequence). The CDR3: CATSRGVTQGNYGYTF. Written as DNA, the CDR3 is TGTGCCACCAGCAGAGGGGTCACACAGGGGAACTATGGCTACACCTTC.

This rearrangement joins TRBV19 to TRBJ1-5; 8 nucleotides agree with TRBD1. The CDR3 has 14 residues. V was pared by 6 bases and J by 7 bases, with 8 bases of the junction left unmatched. The germline V gene encodes CDR1 LNHDA and CDR2 SQIVND (reference sequence). The CDR3 reads CASSPRGPGQPQHF. CDR3 in DNA: TGTGCCAGTAGCCCCAGGGGGCCGGGACAGCCCCAGCATTTT.

This rearrangement joins TRBV6-9 to TRBJ2-4; the match to TRBD2 covers 7 bases. Germline CDR1 is MNHGY and CDR2 is SVAAGI. The length of the CDR3 is 17 residues. Germline trimming cut 11 bases from V and 0 bases from J; bases unmatched to any gene: 16. Here the CDR3 DNA reads TGTGCCGGACCCGGGGGACTATCCTCGCTAGCCAAAAACATTCAGTACTTC. It yields the protein CAGPGGLSSLAKNIQYF.

The rearrangement links TRBV28 to TRBJ2-4; 7 nucleotides agree with TRBD2. The V gene end was trimmed by 5 bases and the J gene end by 1 base; junction bases not matched to a gene: 5. Germline-derived CDR1 and CDR2 are MDHEN and SYDVKM. This CDR3 has 15 amino acids. DNA for the CDR3: TGTGCCAGCAGTCCCCTGGGGGGGGCCAAAAACATTCAGTACTTC. Translation: CASSPLGGAKNIQYF.

Comment on this clone: Other DNA sequences of this sample code for an identical CDR3. V and J are TRBV7-2 and TRBJ1-5; the D is unclear. Germline V gene data show CDR1 as SGHTA and CDR2 as FQGNSA. The CDR3 is 13 residues long. V lost 2 bases and J lost 5, with 7 bases in between. The CDR3 is CASSLQRDQPQHF. Here the CDR3 DNA reads TGTGCCAGCAGCTTACAGAGGGATCAGCCCCAGCATTTT.

The chain couples TRBV10-2 to TRBJ1-6, with D uncertain. Per the germline V gene, CDR1 is WSHSY and CDR2 is SAAADI. The CDR3 covers 16 residues. V was clipped by 3 bases and J by 0 bases, with 9 bases between them. The CDR3 protein is CASSDRRSSYNSPLHF. The CDR3 DNA follows: TGCGCCAGCAGTGATCGCCGGAGCTCCTATAATTCACCCCTCCACTTT.